The 13 T cell receptor beta chains in this list originate from one sample, sequenced in a study of T-cell memory formation after mild COVID-19. TCRdb called the 5' RACE reads again in MiXCR, with one record for every CDR3 protein. The sample lists roughly 450,000 distinct CDR3 sequences, about 20% occurring once. The source material was PBMCs or a T cell subset sorted from them (not recorded which). These receptor sequences come from a man aged 18-30 years who had mild COVID-19 (a few samples of this study predate the infection). Cell type and time point are not known.

The gene calls are TRBV7-2 and TRBJ1-2; perhaps TRBD1 as D (6 bases). This CDR3 is 12 amino acids long. With 5 bases removed from V and 7 bases from J, the gap between germline ends came to 11 bases. Germline V gene lookup returns CDR1 SGHTA and CDR2 FQGNSA. CDR3 sequence: CASSTNRAGYTF. The CDR3 coding sequence is TGTGCCAGCAGCACAAACAGGGCTGGCTACACCTTC. The full variable domain, its missing parts supplied by reference TRBV7-2 and TRBJ1-2, is GAGVSQSPSNKVTEKGKDVELRCDPISGHTALYWYRQSLGQGLEFLIYFQGNSAPDKSGLPSDRFSAERTGGSVSTLTIQRTQQEDSAVYLCASSTNRAGYTFGSGTRLTVV.

V and J are TRBV2 and TRBJ1-5; 8 bases fit TRBD1. Losses at the gene ends were 2 bases for V and 9 bases for J; bases not matched to a gene: 6. This CDR3 is built from 14 residues. Germline V lookup: CDR1 SNHLY, CDR2 FYNNEI. CDR3 sequence: CASSERTGQGPQHF. CDR3 DNA sequence: TGTGCCAGCAGTGAAAGGACAGGGCAGGGGCCCCAGCATTTT.

This clonotype was picked up a small number of times. V and J are TRBV20-1 and TRBJ2-5; tentatively, D is TRBD1 (6 bases). V was cut by 2 bases and J by 2 bases, with 12 bases left in between. CDR3 length: 14 amino acids. CDR1 DFQATT and CDR2 SNEGSKA come from the germline V gene (reference sequence). In nucleotides, the CDR3 is TGCAGTGCTAGATTCACTAGGGGGCAAGAGACCCAGTACTTC. This sequence encodes CSARFTRGQETQYF.

The rearrangement uses TRBV25-1 and TRBJ2-1, with 9 bases matching TRBD1. The CDR3 is 15 residues long. The germline V gene encodes CDR1 MGHDK and CDR2 SYGVNS. J lost 3 bases, V lost 5 bases, and 5 bases had no gene match. The CDR3 spells CASSSLGQGYNEQFF. CDR3 DNA sequence: TGTGCCAGCAGTTCCCTGGGACAGGGCTACAATGAGCAGTTCTTC.

The chain employs TRBV7-6 and TRBJ2-1; possibly TRBD1 or TRBD2 for D (5 bases each). This CDR3 is 15 amino acids long. From germline, CDR1 is SGHVS and CDR2 FNYEAQ. Trimming shortened V by 5 bases and J by 2 bases, and 13 bases separated the two germline ends. In DNA form, the CDR3 reads TGTGCCAGCAGCGCCGGACGGGACGCCTACAATGAGCAGTTCTTC. This codes for CASSAGRDAYNEQFF. The full variable domain, completed using reference TRBV7-6 and TRBJ2-1, is GAGVSQSPRYKVTKRGQDVALRCDPISGHVSLYWYRQALGQGPEFLTYFNYEAQQDKSGLPNDRFSAERPEGSISTLTIQRTEQRDSAMYRCASSAGRDAYNEQFFGPGTRLTVL.

The chain joins TRBV14 to TRBJ1-4; tentatively, D is TRBD1 (5 bases). Germline lookup yields CDR1 SGHDN and CDR2 FVKESK. This CDR3 spans 16 amino acids. With 0 bases removed from V and 7 bases from J, the gap between germline ends came to 15 bases. The chain's CDR3 is CASSQEKYGTREKLFF. As DNA, the CDR3 is TGTGCCAGCAGCCAAGAGAAGTACGGGACCCGTGAAAAACTGTTTTTT.

This clonotype was observed at least ten times. V is TRBV15 and J is TRBJ1-1; no reliable D call. From germline, CDR1 is LNHNV and CDR2 YYDKDF (reference sequence). V lost 0 bases, J lost 6 bases, and 8 bases lay in between. There are 13 residues in the CDR3. CDR3 sequence (DNA): TGTGCCACCAGCAGAGAAGCGGGCCCTGAAGCTTTCTTT. This translates into CATSREAGPEAFF.

The V call is TRBV7-2, the J call TRBJ2-7, with 7 bases matching TRBD2. Germline CDR1 SGHTA, CDR2 FQGNSA. Trimming at V came to 6 bases and at J to 0 bases, leaving 5 bases not matched to a gene. The CDR3 sequence is 14 residues long. DNA of the CDR3: TGTGCCAGCAGTTCGGGGGGTAACTCCTACGAGCAGTACTTC. This codes for CASSSGGNSYEQYF.

The chain uses TRBV20-1 and TRBJ1-5; D unclear. The CDR3 sequence is 14 residues long. Trimming pared 4 bases from V and 5 bases from J, leaving 15 bases between. Germline CDR1 reads DFQATT; CDR2 reads SNEGSKA (reference sequence). The CDR3 DNA reads as TGCAGTGCTACCCAGCTGAGATCGGATCAGCCCCAGCATTTT. Amino acid sequence: CSATQLRSDQPQHF.

This rearrangement joins TRBV7-2 to TRBJ1-2, with D perhaps matching TRBD1 (5 bases). Germline values: CDR1 SGHTA, CDR2 FQGNSA. V lost 3 bases and J lost 4, with 18 bases in between. CDR3 size: 16 residues. Here the CDR3 reads CASSLGPGPGSYGYTF. CDR3 nucleotide sequence: TGTGCCAGCAGCTTGGGCCCGGGACCGGGTAGCTATGGCTACACCTTC. Using reference TRBV7-2 and TRBJ1-2 for the parts outside the CDR3, the full variable domain is GAGVSQSPSNKVTEKGKDVELRCDPISGHTALYWYRQSLGQGLEFLIYFQGNSAPDKSGLPSDRFSAERTGGSVSTLTIQRTQQEDSAVYLCASSLGPGPGSYGYTFGSGTRLTVV.

This clonotype was seen at least ten times. The V and J genes are TRBV4-3 and TRBJ2-5; TRBD1 matches 8 bases. The V gene's germline CDR1 is LGHNA and CDR2 YSLEER. The junction had 6 bases not matched to a gene; V was cut back by 1 base and J by 5 bases. The CDR3 is made up of 15 amino acids. CDR3 loop: CASSQAQGVGETQYF. The CDR3 DNA is TGCGCCAGCAGCCAAGCACAGGGGGTCGGGGAGACCCAGTACTTC.

The genes are TRBV7-9 and TRBJ2-2; D might be TRBD1 or TRBD2, each matching 6 bases. This CDR3 region has 15 residues. V dropped 5 bases and J dropped 6 bases, with 16 bases sitting between them. CDR1 SEHNR and CDR2 FQNEAQ come from the germline V gene (reference sequence). CDR3 in DNA: TGTGCCAGCAGCCGCTGGGGGGCCGGGCCCGGGGAGCTGTTTTTT. Translating it yields CASSRWGAGPGELFF. The full variable domain, completed using reference TRBV7-9 and TRBJ2-2, is DTGVSQNPRHKITKRGQNVTFRCDPISEHNRLYWYRQTLGQGPEFLTYFQNEAQLEKSRLLSDRFSAERPKGSFSTLEIQRTEQGDSAMYLCASSRWGAGPGELFFGEGSRLTVL.

Only a few counts were recorded for this clonotype. V and J are TRBV28 and TRBJ2-7, with D uncertain. The CDR3 covers 14 residues. The V gene's germline CDR1 is MDHEN and CDR2 SYDVKM. V was shortened by 2 bases and J by 0 bases, with 8 bases between the two germline ends. DNA of the CDR3: TGTGCCAGCAGTTTAGGCAGGCACTCCTACGAGCAGTACTTC. This codes for CASSLGRHSYEQYF.